The sample holds a few counts of the clone carrying this T cell receptor (beta chain). This sample was taken from a study of blood T cells in healthy people across ages. Overall study: When template switching was applied, about one barcoded beta molecule was captured per two T cells.

V was pared by 0 bases and J by 3 bases, with 6 bases of the junction left unmatched. The CDR3 loop spans 16 amino acids. Germline CDR1 is MDHEN and CDR2 is SYDVKM. It was with a sample-barcoded 5' primer and a J-beta primer mix that a second PCR of roughly 7 to 12 cycles was run. MiXCR, run by TCRdb on the 5' RACE reads, gives a single entry per CDR3 protein. This table holds about 1,600,000 distinct CDR3 sequences, roughly 40% found once. Peripheral blood from each donor was collected in a volume of 9.5 to 10 milliliters. There were at least 5.5 micrograms of total RNA extracted from every sample. This receptor was taken from a woman aged 18-29 years in good health. The chain couples TRBV28 to TRBJ2-7, with TRBD2 matching over 9 bases. Sequenced material: blood. The CDR3 coding sequence is TGTGCCAGCAGTTTATGGTCTAGCGGGAAATTCTACGAGCAGTACTTC. Its protein product is CASSLWSSGKFYEQYF.